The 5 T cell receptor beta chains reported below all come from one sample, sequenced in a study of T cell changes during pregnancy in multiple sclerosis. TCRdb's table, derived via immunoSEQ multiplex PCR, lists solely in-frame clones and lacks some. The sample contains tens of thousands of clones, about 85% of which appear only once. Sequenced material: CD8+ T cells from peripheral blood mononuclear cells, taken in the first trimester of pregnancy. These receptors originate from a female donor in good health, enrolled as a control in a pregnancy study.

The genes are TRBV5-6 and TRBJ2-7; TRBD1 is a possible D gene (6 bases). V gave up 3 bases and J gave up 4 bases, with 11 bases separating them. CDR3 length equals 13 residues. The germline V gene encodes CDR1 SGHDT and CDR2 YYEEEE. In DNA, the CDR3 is TGTGCCAGCAGCTCGGGAAGGGGGTACGAGCAGTACTTC. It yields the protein CASSSGRGYEQYF.

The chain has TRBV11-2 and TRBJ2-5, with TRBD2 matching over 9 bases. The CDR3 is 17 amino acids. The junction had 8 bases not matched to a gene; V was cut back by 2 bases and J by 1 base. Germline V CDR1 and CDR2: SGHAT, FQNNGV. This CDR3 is CASSLNWRGGPQETQYF. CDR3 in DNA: TGTGCCAGCAGCTTAAACTGGCGGGGGGGCCCCCAAGAGACCCAGTACTTC. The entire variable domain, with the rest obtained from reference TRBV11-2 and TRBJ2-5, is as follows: EAGVAQSPRYKIIEKRQSVAFWCNPISGHATLYWYQQILGQGPKLLIQFQNNGVVDDSQLPKDRFSAERLKGVDSTLKIQPAKLEDSAVYLCASSLNWRGGPQETQYFGPGTRLLVL.

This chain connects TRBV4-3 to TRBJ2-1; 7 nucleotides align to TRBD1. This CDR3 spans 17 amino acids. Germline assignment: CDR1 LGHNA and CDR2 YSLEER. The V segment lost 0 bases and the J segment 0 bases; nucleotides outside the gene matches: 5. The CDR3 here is CASSQERGPSSYNEQFF. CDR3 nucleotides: TGCGCCAGCAGCCAAGAGAGGGGGCCTAGCTCCTACAATGAGCAGTTCTTC.

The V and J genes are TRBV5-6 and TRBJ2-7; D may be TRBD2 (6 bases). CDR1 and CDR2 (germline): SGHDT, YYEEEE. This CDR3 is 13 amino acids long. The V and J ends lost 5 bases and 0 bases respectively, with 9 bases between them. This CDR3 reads CASRGGSSYEQYF. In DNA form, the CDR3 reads TGTGCCAGCAGAGGAGGGAGCTCCTACGAGCAGTACTTC. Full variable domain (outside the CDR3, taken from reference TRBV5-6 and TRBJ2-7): DAGVTQSPTHLIKTRGQQVTLRCSPKSGHDTVSWYQQALGQGPQFIFQYYEEEERQRGNFPDRFSGHQFPNYSSELNVNALLLGDSALYLCASRGGSSYEQYFGPGTRLTVT.

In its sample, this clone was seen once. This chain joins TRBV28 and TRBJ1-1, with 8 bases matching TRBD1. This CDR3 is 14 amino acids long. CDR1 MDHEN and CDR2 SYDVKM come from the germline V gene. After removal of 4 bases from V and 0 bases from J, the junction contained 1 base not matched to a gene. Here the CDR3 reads CASSSRGLNTEAFF. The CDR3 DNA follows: TGTGCCAGCAGTTCCAGGGGGCTGAACACTGAAGCTTTCTTT.